What follows are 28 T cell receptor beta chains derived from one specimen sequenced in a study of persistence of HIV-infected CD4 T cells. This nonspecific control used anti-CD3/anti-CD28 bead stimulation of CD4+ T cells. Sorting of responding CD4+ T cells relied on upregulated CD40 ligand together with CD69. No antigen has been assigned to these receptors. The immunoSEQ assay was version 4, run in survey mode. The repertoire was sequenced with immunoSEQ multiplex PCR; TCRdb's copy has only in-frame clones and lacks some. The repertoire holds 35,000 to 40,000 clones, roughly 87% seen once, with approximately 1.2% in the top ten. The sequencing here drew on CD4+ T cells sorted from PBMCs after roughly 18-hour stimulation, taken from a patient who received antiretroviral therapy. The receptors shown here come from an adult man with HIV who was CMV-seropositive.

The CDR3 region is CASRDRGESNQPQHF. CDR3 DNA sequence: TGTGCCAGCAGAGACAGGGGGGAGAGCAATCAGCCCCAGCATTTT. The chain links TRBV6-5 to TRBJ1-5, with 9 nucleotides matching TRBD1. From germline, CDR1 is MNHEY and CDR2 SVGAGI. This CDR3 has 15 residues. The V and J ends lost 6 bases and 1 base, in that order; junction bases with no gene match: 4.

The chain carries TRBV7-2 and TRBJ1-2; 7 positions agree with TRBD1. The V segment lost 0 bases and the J segment 5 bases; nucleotides outside the gene matches: 9. The CDR3 length is 16 residues. The germline gives CDR1 SGHTA, CDR2 FQGNSA. The CDR3 protein is CASSLARAGGLYGYTF. The CDR3 nucleotides read TGTGCCAGCAGCTTAGCGCGGGCAGGGGGTTTATATGGCTACACCTTC.

The rearrangement uses TRBV15 and TRBJ1-1, with 7 bases fitting TRBD1. Germline CDR1 reads LNHNV; CDR2 reads YYDKDF (reference sequence). Losses at the gene ends were 4 bases for V and 6 bases for J; bases not matched to a gene: 5. The CDR3 runs to 13 residues. The CDR3 loop reads CATSTGTVPEAFF. CDR3 in DNA: TGTGCCACCAGCACAGGGACAGTCCCTGAAGCTTTCTTT.

A few counts support this clone. V is TRBV19 and J is TRBJ1-5; 10 bases agree with TRBD1. CDR1 and CDR2 from the germline V gene are LNHDA and SQIVND (reference sequence). V gave up 7 bases and J gave up 8 bases; unmatched junction bases: 11. This CDR3 spans 15 amino acids. CDR3 bases: TGTGCCAGTACAGGGACAGGGGTCCGCCTAGAGCCCCAGCATTTT. Protein: CASTGTGVRLEPQHF.

The rearrangement links TRBV19 to TRBJ1-1, with 9 bases aligning to TRBD1. Germline loops: CDR1 LNHDA, CDR2 SQIVND (reference sequence). The CDR3 runs to 14 residues. V gave up 9 bases and J gave up 5 bases; unmatched junction bases: 10. DNA of the CDR3: TGTGCCAGCCGACAGGGGGAAGGGAGGACTGAAGCTTTCTTT. It yields the protein CASRQGEGRTEAFF.

The rearrangement joins TRBV20-1 to TRBJ1-5; a weak D match, TRBD1 (6 bases). CDR3 length: 14 amino acids. From germline, CDR1 is DFQATT and CDR2 SNEGSKA (reference sequence). V was pared by 3 bases and J by 2 bases, with 11 bases between. Here the CDR3 DNA reads TGCAGTGCTAGTCCAGGGGAAGGCAATCAGCCCCAGCATTTT. It specifies CSASPGEGNQPQHF.

In DNA form, the CDR3 reads TGTGCCTGGCAAACAGGGGGCGGCTACTATGGCTACACCTTC. This encodes CAWQTGGGYYGYTF. The chain couples TRBV30 to TRBJ1-2; TRBD1 agrees at 9 bases. V lost 5 bases, J lost 3 bases, and 7 bases stayed unmatched. The germline V gene encodes CDR1 GTSNPN and CDR2 SVGIG (reference sequence). This CDR3 region has 14 residues.

The chain carries TRBV19 and TRBJ1-5; 9 nucleotides match TRBD1. In germline, CDR1 is LNHDA, CDR2 SQIVND (reference sequence). J lost 7 bases, V lost 3 bases, and 4 bases had no gene match. This CDR3 contains 14 residues. CDR3 sequence reads: CASSIGTGWQPQHF. As DNA, the CDR3 is TGTGCCAGTAGTATCGGGACAGGGTGGCAGCCCCAGCATTTT.

V and J are TRBV27 and TRBJ1-6; 8 bases match TRBD1. Unmatched junction bases numbered 15, after V lost 10 bases and J lost 7 bases. Germline V gene data show CDR1 as MNHEY and CDR2 as SMNVEV (reference sequence). The CDR3 has 16 residues. The chain's CDR3 is CATQKGQGAQNSPLHF. DNA of the CDR3: TGTGCCACCCAAAAAGGGCAGGGGGCGCAGAATTCACCCCTCCACTTT.

The chain couples TRBV6-5 to TRBJ2-5; D is possibly TRBD2 (5 bases). This CDR3 contains 14 residues. Germline lookup yields CDR1 MNHEY and CDR2 SVGAGI. V was pared by 4 bases and J by 5 bases, with 14 bases between. The chain's CDR3 is CASSSDYGRETQYF. CDR3 bases: TGTGCCAGCAGTTCAGACTATGGGCGGGAGACCCAGTACTTC.

The J gene is TRBJ2-3, the V gene TRBV9; D gene uncertain. From germline, CDR1 is SGDLS and CDR2 YYNGEE. V was clipped by 4 bases and J by 2 bases, with 14 bases between them. The CDR3 totals 15 residues. DNA of the CDR3: TGTGCCAGCAGCCTCAAAGTCACGCACACAGATACGCAGTATTTT. It specifies CASSLKVTHTDTQYF. The full variable domain, in which reference TRBV9 and TRBJ2-3 provide the parts outside the CDR3, is DSGVTQTPKHLITATGQRVTLRCSPRSGDLSVYWYQQSLDQGLQFLIQYYNGEERAKGNILERFSAQQFPDLHSELNLSSLELGDSALYFCASSLKVTHTDTQYFGPGTRLTVL.

V is TRBV6-5 and J is TRBJ2-7; D is unclear. The CDR3 consists of 13 residues. V lost 5 bases and J 1 base, leaving 9 bases between the germline ends. Germline V lookup: CDR1 MNHEY, CDR2 SVGAGI. The CDR3 region has the DNA TGTGCCAGCAGTCGGCCCGGTTCCTACGAGCAGTACTTC. Translation: CASSRPGSYEQYF.

CDR3 residues: CSASVETMRNQPQHF. The CDR3, as DNA: TGCAGTGCTAGTGTGGAGACCATGCGCAATCAGCCCCAGCATTTT. V usage is TRBV20-1 and J usage is TRBJ1-5; the D is unclear. With 3 bases removed from V and 2 bases from J, the gap between germline ends came to 14 bases. Germline V gene lookup returns CDR1 DFQATT and CDR2 SNEGSKA (reference sequence). The CDR3 is 15 amino acids.

V is TRBV30 and J is TRBJ1-5; the D gene is possibly TRBD1 (6 bases). The ends were cut back, 3 bases at V and 4 bases at J, with 19 bases in the middle. Germline V gives CDR1 GTSNPN, CDR2 SVGIG (reference sequence). The CDR3 has 16 amino acids. CDR3: CAWSLKGGSWNQPQHF. Here the CDR3 DNA reads TGTGCCTGGAGCCTTAAAGGGGGGAGTTGGAATCAGCCCCAGCATTTT.

The chain uses TRBV5-1 and TRBJ1-1; 10 positions match TRBD1. Germline CDR1 SGHRS, CDR2 YFSETQ. V lost 3 bases to trimming and J lost 11 bases; unmatched junction nucleotides: 13. The CDR3 spans 15 residues. CDR3 sequence reads: CASSSDPGTGAPAFF. CDR3 sequence (DNA): TGCGCCAGCAGCTCCGACCCCGGGACAGGGGCGCCGGCTTTCTTT.

The chain couples TRBV9 to TRBJ1-2; 7 bases match TRBD1. The germline V gene encodes CDR1 SGDLS and CDR2 YYNGEE. The V and J ends lost 3 bases and 6 bases, in that order; junction bases with no gene match: 14. The CDR3 runs 16 residues. CDR3 sequence (DNA): TGTGCCAGCAGCGCACAACCGGGACAGCCAAGGAATGGCTACACCTTC. Its translation: CASSAQPGQPRNGYTF.

V and J are TRBV29-1 and TRBJ1-6, with TRBD1 as a possible D gene (6 bases). Trimming removed 6 bases from V and 9 bases from J, with 18 bases in between. The CDR3 length is 14 residues. CDR1 is SQVTM and CDR2 is ANQGSEA in the germline V gene. The CDR3 is CSVQSGTRGSPLHF. DNA of the CDR3: TGCAGCGTACAGAGTGGGACAAGGGGTTCACCCCTCCACTTT.

In this sample, this clone turned up once. This sequence joins TRBV30 and TRBJ2-7; no clear D gene. The DNA matches TRBJ2-5 better at its end, which makes the J call doubtful. There are 11 residues in the CDR3. Germline V CDR1 and CDR2: GTSNPN, SVGIG (reference sequence). The CDR3 DNA follows: TGTGCCTGGAGTGTACGAGAGACCCAGTACTTC. This encodes CAWSVRETQYF.

Only one count was recorded for this clone. The J gene is TRBJ1-1, the V gene TRBV5-1; D not resolved. Germline values: CDR1 SGHRS, CDR2 YFSETQ. This CDR3 region has 17 residues. V lost 0 bases, J lost 1 base, and 16 bases lay in between. The CDR3 coding sequence is TGCGCCAGCAGCTTGGGTAGGACTTCTTGGGGGAACACTGAAGCTTTCTTT. It is translated as CASSLGRTSWGNTEAFF.

The rearrangement links TRBV15 to TRBJ1-3; the D gene is possibly TRBD1 (5 bases). Germline CDR1 is LNHNV and CDR2 is YYDKDF (reference sequence). V lost 5 bases, J lost 6 bases, and 14 bases lay in between. The CDR3 totals 14 residues. The CDR3: CATSRKAGENTIYF. CDR3 sequence (DNA): TGTGCCACCAGCCGAAAAGCGGGGGAAAACACCATATATTTT.

The DNA of the CDR3 is TGTGCCATCAGTGTCGGGACTAGCGGCTACAACAATGAGCAGTTCTTC. Its translation is CAISVGTSGYNNEQFF. The V call is TRBV10-3, the J call TRBJ2-1; TRBD2 matches at 11 bases. CDR1 and CDR2 (germline): ENHRY, SYGVKD. The CDR3 totals 16 residues. After removal of 4 bases from V and 5 bases from J, the junction contained 7 bases not matched to a gene.

This rearrangement joins TRBV30 to TRBJ1-2; D possibly corresponds to TRBD1 (6 bases). The ends were cut back, 2 bases at V and 5 bases at J, with 15 bases in the middle. From germline, CDR1 is GTSNPN and CDR2 SVGIG (reference sequence). CDR3 length: 14 amino acids. DNA of the CDR3: TGTGCCTGGAGTACCCCAGGGGCGGTATATGGCTACACCTTC. Protein product: CAWSTPGAVYGYTF. Filled out from reference TRBV30 and TRBJ1-2, the complete variable domain reads SQTIHQWPATLVQPVGSPLSLECTVEGTSNPNLYWYRQAAGRGLQLLFYSVGIGQISSEVPQNLSASRPQDRQFILSSKKLLLSDSGFYLCAWSTPGAVYGYTFGSGTRLTVV.

The chain links TRBV27 to TRBJ2-3; 10 nucleotides align to TRBD1. The V gene end was trimmed by 3 bases and the J gene end by 1 base; junction bases not matched to a gene: 1. Germline V gene data show CDR1 as MNHEY and CDR2 as SMNVEV (reference sequence). The length of the CDR3 is 15 residues. DNA of the CDR3: TGTGCCAGCAGTTTTGGGACAGGGGGCACAGATACGCAGTATTTT. Translated, it gives CASSFGTGGTDTQYF.

This chain links TRBV19 with TRBJ2-7; 10 nucleotides match TRBD1. The CDR3 covers 17 residues. CDR1 is LNHDA, CDR2 SQIVND, per germline (reference sequence). J lost 1 base, V lost 3 bases, and 9 bases had no gene match. CDR3 protein: CASSMGTGDPRSYEQYF. The CDR3 region has the DNA TGTGCCAGTAGTATGGGGACAGGGGACCCTCGATCCTACGAGCAGTACTTC. Filled out from reference TRBV19 and TRBJ2-7, the complete variable domain reads DGGITQSPKYLFRKEGQNVTLSCEQNLNHDAMYWYRQDPGQGLRLIYYSQIVNDFQKGDIAEGYSVSREKKESFPLTVTSAQKNPTAFYLCASSMGTGDPRSYEQYFGPGTRLTVT.

The chain has TRBV28 and TRBJ1-6; the D is unclear. Trimming took 2 bases from V and 3 from J, leaving 8 bases between them. Germline V gives CDR1 MDHEN, CDR2 SYDVKM. This CDR3 has 15 amino acids. The chain's CDR3 is CASSLGTVYNSPLHF. The CDR3 bases are TGTGCCAGCAGTTTAGGAACAGTCTATAATTCACCCCTCCACTTT.

The gene calls are TRBV5-1 and TRBJ1-1, with D unresolved. Germline loops: CDR1 SGHRS, CDR2 YFSETQ. V dropped 0 bases and J dropped 7 bases, with 13 bases sitting between them. The CDR3 has 14 residues. CDR3 sequence (DNA): TGCGCCAGCAGCTTGGGTGACAACGACGTTGAAGCTTTCTTT. This encodes CASSLGDNDVEAFF.

The chain links TRBV5-1 to TRBJ1-1; D is uncertain. V lost 3 bases and J 4 bases, leaving 16 bases between the germline ends. Germline V gene data show CDR1 as SGHRS and CDR2 as YFSETQ. This CDR3 region has 15 residues. This CDR3 reads CASSSDGRQSTEAFF. The CDR3 region has the DNA TGCGCCAGCAGCTCCGATGGGAGGCAAAGCACTGAAGCTTTCTTT.

The rearrangement links TRBV6-5 to TRBJ2-5; 11 nucleotides align to TRBD2. Germline CDR1 MNHEY, CDR2 SVGAGI. Losses at the gene ends were 0 bases for V and 4 bases for J; bases not matched to a gene: 4. The CDR3 sequence is 16 residues long. The CDR3 sequence is CASSYSSGRAGETQYF. The CDR3 DNA reads as TGTGCCAGCAGTTACTCTAGCGGGAGGGCCGGAGAGACCCAGTACTTC.